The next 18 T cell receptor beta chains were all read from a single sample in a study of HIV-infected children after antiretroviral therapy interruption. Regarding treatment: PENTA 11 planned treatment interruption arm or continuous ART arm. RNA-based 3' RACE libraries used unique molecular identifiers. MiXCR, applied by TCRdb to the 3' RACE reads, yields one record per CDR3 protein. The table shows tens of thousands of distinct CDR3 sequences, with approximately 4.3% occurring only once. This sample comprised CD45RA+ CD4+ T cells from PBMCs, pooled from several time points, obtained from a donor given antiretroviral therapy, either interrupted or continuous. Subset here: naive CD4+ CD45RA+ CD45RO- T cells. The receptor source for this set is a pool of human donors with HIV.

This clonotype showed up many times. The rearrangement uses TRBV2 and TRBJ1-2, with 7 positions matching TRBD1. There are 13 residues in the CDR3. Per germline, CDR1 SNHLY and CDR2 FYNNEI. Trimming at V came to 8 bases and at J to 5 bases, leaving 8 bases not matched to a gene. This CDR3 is CASGTETGYGYTF. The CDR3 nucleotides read TGTGCCAGCGGGACAGAGACAGGTTATGGCTACACCTTC.

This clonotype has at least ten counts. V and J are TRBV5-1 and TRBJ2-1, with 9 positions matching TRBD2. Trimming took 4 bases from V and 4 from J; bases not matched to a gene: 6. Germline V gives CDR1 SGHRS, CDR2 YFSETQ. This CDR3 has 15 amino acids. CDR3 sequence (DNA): TGCGCCAGCAGCCCTCTAGCGGGAATTTACAATGAGCAGTTCTTC. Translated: CASSPLAGIYNEQFF.

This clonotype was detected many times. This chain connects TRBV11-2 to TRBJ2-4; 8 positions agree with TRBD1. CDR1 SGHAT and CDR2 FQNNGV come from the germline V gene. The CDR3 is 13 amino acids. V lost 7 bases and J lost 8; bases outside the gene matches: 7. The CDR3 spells CASTRGQGDIQYF. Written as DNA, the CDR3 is TGTGCCAGCACCAGAGGACAGGGAGACATTCAGTACTTC.

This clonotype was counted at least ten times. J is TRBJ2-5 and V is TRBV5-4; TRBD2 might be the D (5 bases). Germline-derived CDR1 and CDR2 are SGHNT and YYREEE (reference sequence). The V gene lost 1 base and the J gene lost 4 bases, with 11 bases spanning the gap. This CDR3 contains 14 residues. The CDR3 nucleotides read TGTGCCAGCAGCTTGCCGGGAAGTAGAGAGACCCAGTACTTC. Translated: CASSLPGSRETQYF.

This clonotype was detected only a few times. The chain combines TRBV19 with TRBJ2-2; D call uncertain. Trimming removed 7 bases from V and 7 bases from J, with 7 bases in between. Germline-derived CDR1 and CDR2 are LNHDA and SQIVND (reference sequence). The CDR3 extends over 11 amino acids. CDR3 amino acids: CASTQVGELFF. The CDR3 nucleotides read TGTGCCAGTACCCAAGTCGGGGAGCTGTTTTTT.

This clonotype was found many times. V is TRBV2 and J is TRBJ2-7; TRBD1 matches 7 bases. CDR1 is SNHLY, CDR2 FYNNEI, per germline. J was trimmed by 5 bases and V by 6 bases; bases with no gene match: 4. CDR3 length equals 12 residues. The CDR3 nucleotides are TGTGCCAGCAGACGGGACAGCCACGAGCAGTACTTC. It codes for CASRRDSHEQYF. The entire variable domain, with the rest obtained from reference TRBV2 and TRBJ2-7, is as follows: EPEVTQTPSHQVTQMGQEVILRCVPISNHLYFYWYRQILGQKVEFLVSFYNNEISEKSEIFDDQFSVERPDGSNFTLKIRSTKLEDSAMYFCASRRDSHEQYFGPGTRLTVT.

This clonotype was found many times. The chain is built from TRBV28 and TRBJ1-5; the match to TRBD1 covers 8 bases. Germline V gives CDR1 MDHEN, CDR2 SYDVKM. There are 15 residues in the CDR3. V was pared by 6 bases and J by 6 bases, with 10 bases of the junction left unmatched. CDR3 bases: TGTGCCAGCAGACCGCCGGACAGGGTCGGTCAGCCCCAGCATTTT. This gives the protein CASRPPDRVGQPQHF.

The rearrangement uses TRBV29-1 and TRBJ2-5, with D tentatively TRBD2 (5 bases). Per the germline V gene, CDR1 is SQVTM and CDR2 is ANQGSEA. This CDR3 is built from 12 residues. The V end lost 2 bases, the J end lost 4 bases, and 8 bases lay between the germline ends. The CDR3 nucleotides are TGCAGCGTTGAAAAGAGCGGAGAGACCCAGTACTTC. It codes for CSVEKSGETQYF.

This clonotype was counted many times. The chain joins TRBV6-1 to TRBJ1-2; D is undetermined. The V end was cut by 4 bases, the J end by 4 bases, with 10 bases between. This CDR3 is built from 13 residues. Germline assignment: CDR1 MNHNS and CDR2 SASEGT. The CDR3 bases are TGTGCCAGCAGTGTAGGGCGCGGCTATGGCTACACCTTC. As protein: CASSVGRGYGYTF.

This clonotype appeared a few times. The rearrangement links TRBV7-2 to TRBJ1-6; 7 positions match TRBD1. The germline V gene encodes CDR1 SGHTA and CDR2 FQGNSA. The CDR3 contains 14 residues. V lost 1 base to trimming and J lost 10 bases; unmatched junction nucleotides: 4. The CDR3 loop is CASSLGQGGSPLHF. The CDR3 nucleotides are TGTGCCAGCAGCTTAGGACAGGGCGGCTCACCCCTCCACTTT.

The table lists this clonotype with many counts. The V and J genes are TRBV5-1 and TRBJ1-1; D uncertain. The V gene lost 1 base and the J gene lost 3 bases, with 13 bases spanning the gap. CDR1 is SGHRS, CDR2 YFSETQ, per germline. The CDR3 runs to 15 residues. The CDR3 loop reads CASSLSFPGDTEAFF. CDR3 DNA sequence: TGCGCCAGCAGCTTGTCATTCCCTGGGGACACTGAAGCTTTCTTT.

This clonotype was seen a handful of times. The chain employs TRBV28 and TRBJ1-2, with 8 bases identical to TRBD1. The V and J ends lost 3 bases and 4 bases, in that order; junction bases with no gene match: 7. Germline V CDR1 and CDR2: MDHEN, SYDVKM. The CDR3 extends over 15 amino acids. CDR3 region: CASSFGDRPVYGYTF. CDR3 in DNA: TGTGCCAGCAGTTTCGGGGACAGGCCTGTCTATGGCTACACCTTC.

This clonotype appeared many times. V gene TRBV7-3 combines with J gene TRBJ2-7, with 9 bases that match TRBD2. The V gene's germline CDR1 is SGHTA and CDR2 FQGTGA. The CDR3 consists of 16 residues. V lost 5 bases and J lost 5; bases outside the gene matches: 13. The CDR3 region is CASSRRGSLAGDEQYF. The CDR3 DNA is TGTGCCAGCAGCCGGAGGGGCAGTTTAGCGGGGGACGAGCAGTACTTC. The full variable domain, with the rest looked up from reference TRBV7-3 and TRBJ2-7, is GAGVSQTPSNKVTEKGKYVELRCDPISGHTALYWYRQSLGQGPEFLIYFQGTGAADDSGLPNDRFFAVRPEGSVSTLKIQRTERGDSAVYLCASSRRGSLAGDEQYFGPGTRLTVT.

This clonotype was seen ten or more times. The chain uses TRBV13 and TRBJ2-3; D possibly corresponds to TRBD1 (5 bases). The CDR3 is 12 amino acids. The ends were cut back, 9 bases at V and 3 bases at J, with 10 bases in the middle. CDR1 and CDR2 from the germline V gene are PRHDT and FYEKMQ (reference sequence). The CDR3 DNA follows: TGTGCCAGTAAGGGGCCGACAGATACGCAGTATTTT. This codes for CASKGPTDTQYF.

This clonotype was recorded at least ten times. The CDR3 sequence: CSALFRGINEQFF. Written as DNA, the CDR3 is TGCAGTGCTTTATTCCGGGGGATCAATGAGCAGTTCTTC. V is TRBV20-1 and J is TRBJ2-1, with D possibly matching TRBD2 (6 bases). Germline CDR1 and CDR2: DFQATT and SNEGSKA (reference sequence). Trimming left V 5 bases short and J 6 bases short, with 14 bases between. The CDR3 has 13 residues.

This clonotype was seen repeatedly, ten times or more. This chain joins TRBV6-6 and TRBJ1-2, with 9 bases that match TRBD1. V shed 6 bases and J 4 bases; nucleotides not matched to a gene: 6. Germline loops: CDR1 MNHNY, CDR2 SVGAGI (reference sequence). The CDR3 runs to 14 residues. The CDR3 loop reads CASRSAGQGYGYTF. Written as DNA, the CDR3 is TGTGCCAGCAGGTCCGCGGGACAGGGCTATGGCTACACCTTC.

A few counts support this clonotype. CDR3 in amino acids: CASRRGTGYENSPLHF. DNA for the CDR3: TGTGCCAGTCGGAGGGGGACAGGATACGAGAATTCACCCCTCCACTTT. The rearrangement links TRBV6-2 or TRBV6-3 to TRBJ1-6; 8 bases line up with TRBD1. The junction had 14 bases not matched to a gene; V was cut back by 9 bases and J by 7 bases. Germline-derived CDR1 and CDR2 are MNHEY and SVGEGT. There are 16 residues in the CDR3.

The CDR3 DNA follows: TGTGCCAGCAGCTTAGGGAGGGGACGTTCCCCTGGCGAGCAGTACTTC. It translates to CASSLGRGRSPGEQYF. The V and J genes are TRBV11-2 and TRBJ2-7; TRBD2 is a possible D gene (6 bases). Trimming took off 1 base at V and 6 bases at J, with 19 bases between the two ends. Germline V CDR1 and CDR2: SGHAT, FQNNGV. The CDR3 extends over 16 amino acids. The entire variable domain, with the rest obtained from reference TRBV11-2 and TRBJ2-7, is as follows: EAGVAQSPRYKIIEKRQSVAFWCNPISGHATLYWYQQILGQGPKLLIQFQNNGVVDDSQLPKDRFSAERLKGVDSTLKIQPAKLEDSAVYLCASSLGRGRSPGEQYFGPGTRLTVT.